Included here is one TCR beta chain sequence, with context. This record belongs to a study of response to subunit inactivated influenza vaccine. TCRdb analysed the RT-PCR reads with MiXCR anew, one entry per CDR3 protein. The repertoire holds roughly 500,000 distinct CDR3 sequences, with approximately 22% as singletons. Germline V gene data show CDR1 as DFQATT and CDR2 as SNEGSKA (reference sequence). This CDR3 has 15 amino acids. V was shortened by 0 bases and J by 12 bases, with 18 bases between the two germline ends. This sample also belongs to another study, concerning T cells expressing NK-cell markers. From that paper: Synthesis of TCR beta cDNA relied on 5'RACE template switching carrying UMIs. Dominant NKG2C+ clonotypes accounted for about 1.0-8% of CD8+ T cells in six donors. These clonotypes additionally ranked first within the CD3+CD56-NKG2C+ fraction of several donors.

The chain links TRBV20-1 to TRBJ1-6; D not certain. This sequence originates from a middle-aged man who received an inactivated influenza vaccine. The source was CD4+ T cells sorted from PBMCs, collected 12 days after vaccination. The CDR3 spells CSAREPDRNKGPLHF. CDR3 DNA sequence: TGCAGTGCTAGAGAGCCCGATCGGAATAAAGGACCCCTCCACTTT.